This TCR beta chain was sequenced for a study of blood T cell repertoires in COVID-19. Germline V gene lookup returns CDR1 SEHNR and CDR2 FQNEAQ (reference sequence). CDR3 length equals 16 residues. Trimming pared 1 base from V and 8 bases from J, leaving 17 bases between. The table came from immunoSEQ multiplex PCR; TCRdb's copy has only in-frame clones and leaves some out. Among fewer than 150,000 clones, more than 80% were seen once, and the ten largest hold 8% to 13%. Sequencing was performed on peripheral blood. This receptor was obtained from an elderly woman with acute or convalescent COVID-19. V gene TRBV7-9 combines with J gene TRBJ1-4, with D maybe TRBD1 (6 bases). The CDR3: CASSLGSSQGQEKLFF. The CDR3 DNA follows: TGTGCCAGCAGCTTAGGGTCGAGCCAGGGACAAGAAAAACTGTTTTTT.